The 16 T cell receptor beta chains below all came from one sample that was sequenced in a study of blood T cell repertoires in COVID-19. The assay was immunoSEQ multiplex PCR, and TCRdb's table has in-frame clones only and misses some. The table records about 220,000 clones, around 80% of them present only once. Material: PBMCs or T cells enriched from blood (not recorded which). The receptors derive from a middle-aged man who had recovered from COVID-19.

This rearrangement joins TRBV18 to TRBJ2-4; 12 nucleotides line up with TRBD2. The CDR3 has 15 amino acids. The V and J ends lost 3 bases and 5 bases, in that order; junction bases with no gene match: 2. The V gene's germline CDR1 is KGHSH and CDR2 LQKENI. CDR3 in amino acids: CASSPLAGGENIQYF. DNA for the CDR3: TGTGCCAGCTCACCCCTAGCGGGGGGGGAAAACATTCAGTACTTC.

The CDR3 sequence: CASSEKDRNEKLFF. CDR3 coding DNA: TGTGCCAGCAGCGAAAAGGACAGGAATGAAAAACTGTTTTTT. This rearrangement joins TRBV9 to TRBJ1-4, with 7 bases matching TRBD1. Trimming removed 3 bases from V and 5 bases from J; junction bases left unmatched: 4. The CDR3 covers 14 residues. Germline values: CDR1 SGDLS, CDR2 YYNGEE.

The chain recombines TRBV7-6 with TRBJ1-3, with D perhaps matching TRBD1 (5 bases). The germline gives CDR1 SGHVS, CDR2 FNYEAQ. The V gene lost 0 bases and the J gene lost 2 bases, with 8 bases spanning the gap. There are 15 residues in the CDR3. CDR3 nucleotides: TGTGCCAGCAGCTTAGCGGGGGGGGCTGGAAACACCATATATTTT. Amino acid sequence: CASSLAGGAGNTIYF. Full variable domain (remainder filled in from reference TRBV7-6 and TRBJ1-3): GAGVSQSPRYKVTKRGQDVALRCDPISGHVSLYWYRQALGQGPEFLTYFNYEAQQDKSGLPNDRFSAERPEGSISTLTIQRTEQRDSAMYRCASSLAGGAGNTIYFGEGSWLTVV.

This chain uses TRBV3-1 (or the pseudogene TRBV3-2) with TRBJ1-2; 8 nucleotides line up with TRBD1. The CDR3 is 13 residues long. Germline V gene data show CDR1 as LGHDT and CDR2 as YNNKEL (reference sequence). Trimming removed 7 bases from V and 8 bases from J; junction bases left unmatched: 9. The CDR3 protein is CASNLQGVGGYTF. In DNA, the CDR3 is TGTGCCAGCAATCTACAGGGGGTAGGGGGCTACACCTTC.

The chain recombines TRBV5-6 with TRBJ1-1; no reliable D call. Trimming took 2 bases from V and 5 from J, leaving 13 bases between them. Germline assignment: CDR1 SGHDT and CDR2 YYEEEE. CDR3 length equals 14 residues. CDR3 region: CASSLIKEPTEAFF. In DNA, the CDR3 is TGTGCCAGCAGCTTAATTAAGGAGCCAACTGAAGCTTTCTTT. Full variable domain (outside the CDR3, taken from reference TRBV5-6 and TRBJ1-1): DAGVTQSPTHLIKTRGQQVTLRCSPKSGHDTVSWYQQALGQGPQFIFQYYEEEERQRGNFPDRFSGHQFPNYSSELNVNALLLGDSALYLCASSLIKEPTEAFFGQGTRLTVV.

This clone was recorded once. CDR3 nucleotides: TGCAGCGTTAGAGCAAGCTCCTACAATGAGCAGTTCTTC. Translation gives CSVRASSYNEQFF. The rearrangement uses TRBV29-1 and TRBJ2-1, with D unresolved. The ends were cut back, 5 bases at V and 0 bases at J, with 8 bases in the middle. This CDR3 is 13 amino acids long. Germline V gene sequence: CDR1 SQVTM, CDR2 ANQGSEA.

A note on this clone: A single base separates this from a much larger clone, so it may be a read error. The rearrangement uses TRBV7-3 and TRBJ1-1; D is ambiguous. The CDR3 has 13 residues. Trimming stripped 0 bases from V and 1 base from J, with 3 bases between. The germline gives CDR1 SGHTA, CDR2 FQGTGA. CDR3 region: CASSLTGNTEAFF. The CDR3 region has the DNA TGTGCCAGCAGCTTAACCGGGAACACTGAAGCTTTCTTT.

This sequence joins TRBV21-1 and TRBJ2-1; no check of the table's D call, TRBD1, against the DNA was made. TRBV21-1 is assigned pseudogene status. The CDR3 totals 12 residues. The CDR3 loop is CACRQGFNEQFF. The CDR3 region has the DNA TGTGCCTGTCGACAGGGGTTCAATGAGCAGTTCTTC.

This chain uses TRBV3-1 (or the pseudogene TRBV3-2) with TRBJ2-5, with D hard to call. Per the germline V gene, CDR1 is LGHDT and CDR2 is YNNKEL (reference sequence). V dropped 1 base and J dropped 0 bases, with 9 bases sitting between them. The CDR3 has 15 amino acids. CDR3 coding DNA: TGTGCCAGCAGCCAAGGGCGGCCAGACCAAGAGACCCAGTACTTC. Translated: CASSQGRPDQETQYF.

The chain recombines TRBV7-9 with TRBJ2-1; 7 bases map to TRBD1. The CDR3 spans 13 residues. Germline CDR1 SEHNR, CDR2 FQNEAQ (reference sequence). V lost 5 bases, J lost 2 bases, and 0 bases stayed unmatched. CDR3 loop: CASSQGAYNEQFF. DNA for the CDR3: TGTGCCAGCAGCCAGGGGGCCTACAATGAGCAGTTCTTC.

The chain couples TRBV10-3 to TRBJ2-5, with a weak D call TRBD1 (6 bases). CDR3 length equals 13 residues. Trimming took off 6 bases at V and 8 bases at J, with 16 bases between the two ends. CDR1 is ENHRY and CDR2 is SYGVKD in the germline V gene. CDR3 DNA: TGTGCCATCAGGGATATAGGGGGTGGCACCCAGTACTTC. It specifies CAIRDIGGGTQYF.

The V gene is TRBV5-6, the J gene TRBJ2-7; TRBD1 agrees at 10 bases. Germline CDR1 reads SGHDT; CDR2 reads YYEEEE. The CDR3 runs to 14 residues. V gave up 2 bases and J gave up 7 bases; unmatched junction bases: 6. Here the CDR3 reads CASSFRDRGWEQYF. CDR3 DNA: TGTGCCAGCAGCTTCCGGGACAGGGGCTGGGAGCAGTACTTC.

The chain couples TRBV27 to TRBJ2-7, with 9 bases aligning to TRBD2. The V and J ends lost 3 bases and 2 bases, in that order; junction bases with no gene match: 5. The CDR3 runs to 15 residues. Germline V gene sequence: CDR1 MNHEY, CDR2 SMNVEV (reference sequence). Here the CDR3 reads CASSFRAGGPYEQYF. CDR3 in DNA: TGTGCCAGCAGTTTCCGGGCGGGAGGGCCCTACGAGCAGTACTTC.

The sample holds one count of this clone. The CDR3 DNA reads as TGCGCCAGCAGCTCCCGGGAGTATGGCTACACCTTC. It codes for CASSSREYGYTF. The V gene is TRBV5-1, the J gene TRBJ1-2; D uncertain. CDR1 and CDR2 (germline): SGHRS, YFSETQ. The ends were cut back, 3 bases at V and 5 bases at J, with 8 bases in the middle. The CDR3 spans 12 residues.

The J gene is TRBJ1-5, the V gene TRBV19; D might be TRBD1 (5 bases). The CDR3 runs to 16 residues. V lost 7 bases and J 2 bases, leaving 18 bases between the germline ends. Germline V gene sequence: CDR1 LNHDA, CDR2 SQIVND (reference sequence). For the CDR3, the DNA is TGTGCCAGTAATATTCAGGGTTACCCCCGCAATCAGCCCCAGCATTTT. Its translation: CASNIQGYPRNQPQHF.

This sequence joins TRBV5-4 and TRBJ1-6; the D is unclear. The CDR3 extends over 15 amino acids. Trimming removed 4 bases at V and 9 bases at J, with 17 bases between. Per germline, CDR1 SGHNT and CDR2 YYREEE (reference sequence). This CDR3 reads CASSPGGFEGSPLHF. The CDR3 coding sequence is TGTGCCAGCAGCCCTGGCGGGTTCGAGGGTTCACCCCTCCACTTT.